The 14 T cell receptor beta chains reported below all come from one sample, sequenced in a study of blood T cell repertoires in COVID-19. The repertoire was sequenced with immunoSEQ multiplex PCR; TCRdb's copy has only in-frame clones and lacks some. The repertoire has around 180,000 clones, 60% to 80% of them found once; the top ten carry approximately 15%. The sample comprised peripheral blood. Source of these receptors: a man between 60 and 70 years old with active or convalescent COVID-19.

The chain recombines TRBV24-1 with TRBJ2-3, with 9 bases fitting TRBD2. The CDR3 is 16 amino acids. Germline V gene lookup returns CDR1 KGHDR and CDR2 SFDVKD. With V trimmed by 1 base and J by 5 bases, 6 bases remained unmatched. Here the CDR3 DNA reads TGTGCCACCAGTGATTTCGGGATAGCGGGAGTAGATACGCAGTATTTT. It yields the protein CATSDFGIAGVDTQYF.

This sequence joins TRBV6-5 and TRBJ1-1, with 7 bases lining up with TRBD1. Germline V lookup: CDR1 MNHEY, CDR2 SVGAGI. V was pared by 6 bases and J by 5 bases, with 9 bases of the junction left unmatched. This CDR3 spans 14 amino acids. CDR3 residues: CASSRDRAGTEAFF. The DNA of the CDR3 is TGTGCCAGCAGCCGCGACAGGGCCGGAACTGAAGCTTTCTTT.

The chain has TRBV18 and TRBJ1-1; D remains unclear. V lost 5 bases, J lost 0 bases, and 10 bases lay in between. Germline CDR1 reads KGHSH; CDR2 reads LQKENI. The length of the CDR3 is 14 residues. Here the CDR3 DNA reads TGTGCCAGCTCATCCACAGTGGTGAACACTGAAGCTTTCTTT. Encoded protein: CASSSTVVNTEAFF. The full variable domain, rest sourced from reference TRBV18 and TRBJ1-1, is NAGVMQNPRHLVRRRGQEARLRCSPMKGHSHVYWYRQLPEEGLKFMVYLQKENIIDESGMPKERFSAEFPKEGPSILRIQQVVRGDSAAYFCASSSTVVNTEAFFGQGTRLTVV.

The CDR3 bases are TGTGCCAGCAGCGTAGCTCCGGCGGGACTAAGCAATGAGCAGTTCTTC. Amino acids: CASSVAPAGLSNEQFF. The V and J genes are TRBV9 and TRBJ2-1; 7 bases align to TRBD2. The CDR3 has 16 residues. With 0 bases clipped from V and 6 bases from J, the junction kept 9 bases outside the gene matches. Germline V gene sequence: CDR1 SGDLS, CDR2 YYNGEE.

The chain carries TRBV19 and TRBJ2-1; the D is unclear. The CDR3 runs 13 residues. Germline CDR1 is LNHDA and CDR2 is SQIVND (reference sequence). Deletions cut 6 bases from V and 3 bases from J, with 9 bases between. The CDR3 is CASSRTVYNEQFF. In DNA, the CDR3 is TGTGCCAGTAGCAGAACAGTCTACAATGAGCAGTTCTTC. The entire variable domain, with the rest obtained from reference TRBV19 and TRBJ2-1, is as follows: DGGITQSPKYLFRKEGQNVTLSCEQNLNHDAMYWYRQDPGQGLRLIYYSQIVNDFQKGDIAEGYSVSREKKESFPLTVTSAQKNPTAFYLCASSRTVYNEQFFGPGTRLTVL.

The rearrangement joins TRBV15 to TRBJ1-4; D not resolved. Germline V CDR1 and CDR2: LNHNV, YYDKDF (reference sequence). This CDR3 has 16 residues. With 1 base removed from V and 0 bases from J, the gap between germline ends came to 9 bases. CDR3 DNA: TGTGCCACCAGCAGAGGACACCTTGCAACTAATGAAAAACTGTTTTTT. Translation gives CATSRGHLATNEKLFF.

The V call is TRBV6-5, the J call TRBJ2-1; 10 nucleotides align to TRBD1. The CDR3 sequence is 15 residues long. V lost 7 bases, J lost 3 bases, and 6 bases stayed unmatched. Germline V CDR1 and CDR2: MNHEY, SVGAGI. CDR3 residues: CASKIGTGVYNEQFF. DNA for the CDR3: TGTGCCAGCAAGATCGGGACAGGGGTCTACAATGAGCAGTTCTTC.

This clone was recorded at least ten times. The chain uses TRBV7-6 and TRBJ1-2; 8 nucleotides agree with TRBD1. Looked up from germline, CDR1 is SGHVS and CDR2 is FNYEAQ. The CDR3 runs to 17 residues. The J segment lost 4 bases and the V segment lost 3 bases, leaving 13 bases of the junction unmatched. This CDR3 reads CASSFSPRAGQGYGYTF. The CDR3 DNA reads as TGTGCCAGCAGCTTTTCCCCGCGGGCAGGACAGGGCTATGGCTACACCTTC.

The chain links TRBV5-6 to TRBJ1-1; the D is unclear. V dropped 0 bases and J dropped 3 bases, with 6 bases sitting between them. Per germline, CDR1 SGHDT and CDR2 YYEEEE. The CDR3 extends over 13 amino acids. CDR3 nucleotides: TGTGCCAGCAGCTTGGCCTATGACACTGAAGCTTTCTTT. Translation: CASSLAYDTEAFF.

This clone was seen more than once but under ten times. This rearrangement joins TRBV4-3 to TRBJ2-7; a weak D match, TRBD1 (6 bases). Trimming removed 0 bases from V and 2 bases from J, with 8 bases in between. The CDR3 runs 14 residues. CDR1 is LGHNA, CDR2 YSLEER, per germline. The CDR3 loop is CASSQEHRAYEQYF. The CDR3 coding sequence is TGCGCCAGCAGCCAAGAGCACAGGGCCTACGAGCAGTACTTC.

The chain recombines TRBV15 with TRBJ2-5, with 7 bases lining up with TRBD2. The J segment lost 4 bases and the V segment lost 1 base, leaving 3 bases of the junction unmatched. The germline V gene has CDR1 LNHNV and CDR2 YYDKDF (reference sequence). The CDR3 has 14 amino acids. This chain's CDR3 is CATSRGGGTETQYF. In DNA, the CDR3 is TGTGCCACCAGCAGAGGGGGAGGGACAGAGACCCAGTACTTC.

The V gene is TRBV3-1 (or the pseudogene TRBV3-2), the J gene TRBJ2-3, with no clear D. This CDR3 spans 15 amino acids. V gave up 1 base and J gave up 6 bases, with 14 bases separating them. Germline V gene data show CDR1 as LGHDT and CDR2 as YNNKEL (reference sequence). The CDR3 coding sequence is TGTGCCAGCAGCCAAGGCTTTGCTACGAAGGATACGCAGTATTTT. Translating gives CASSQGFATKDTQYF.

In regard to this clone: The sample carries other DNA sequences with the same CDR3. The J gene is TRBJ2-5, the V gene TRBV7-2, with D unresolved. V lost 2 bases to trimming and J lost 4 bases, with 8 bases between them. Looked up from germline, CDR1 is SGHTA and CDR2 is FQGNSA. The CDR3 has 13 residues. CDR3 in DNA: TGTGCCAGCAGCTTATGGGCTGGAGAGACCCAGTACTTC. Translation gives CASSLWAGETQYF.

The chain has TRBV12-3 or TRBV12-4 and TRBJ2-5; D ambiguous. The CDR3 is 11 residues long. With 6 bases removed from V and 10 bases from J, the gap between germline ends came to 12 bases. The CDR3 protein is CASSPLSIQYF. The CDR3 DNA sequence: TGTGCCAGCAGCCCCCTATCGATCCAGTACTTC.